This entry concerns a single T cell receptor beta chain. The antigen is undetermined. Per-sample assaying covered 95,000 to 100,000 TCR templates. The table came from immunoSEQ multiplex PCR; TCRdb's copy has only in-frame clones and leaves some out. The data hold tens of thousands of clones, with roughly 87% observed a single time. The ends were cut back, 5 bases at V and 2 bases at J, with 13 bases in the middle. The CDR3 contains 14 residues. CDR1 and CDR2 (germline): ENHRY, SYGVKD. This sample was included in a study of siplizumab effects on memory and regulatory T cells. General study points: Alloreactive sequences that could be traced to unstimulated CD4+ memory cells showed a significant reduction under siplizumab. The alloresponse seemed to draw substantially on naive T cells, which appeared more diverse than memory cells. Few alloreactive clones mapped to unstimulated subsets.

The clonotype was recovered from a human donor in good health. The specimen sequenced was Tregs sorted from blood. The rearrangement uses TRBV10-3 and TRBJ2-7, with D perhaps matching TRBD1 (6 bases). The CDR3 spells CAISRTALPYEQYF. CDR3 sequence (DNA): TGTGCCATCAGTCGGACAGCCCTCCCCTACGAGCAGTACTTC.